The source of this T cell receptor beta chain is a study of Tregs in tolerant kidney transplant recipients. Overall study results and limits: For some patients, primers changed over time, blocking nucleotide-level comparison.

The CDR3 contains 14 residues. V was pared by 6 bases and J by 8 bases, with 9 bases of the junction left unmatched. The V gene's germline CDR1 is SGHRS and CDR2 YFSETQ. Comments on this clone: Antigen unknown.

Recipients received nonmyeloablative bone marrow transplants from related graft donors, with transient mixed chimerism. Unstimulated Tregs (CD4+CD25+CD127-) and CD4+CD25- non-Tregs were sorted from PBMCs. Libraries were prepared by immunoSEQ multiplex PCR; TCRdb keeps only in-frame clonotypes and omits some of them. The repertoire holds 95,000 or so clones, with under 95% as singletons. This clonotype was sampled from a human patient who received a combined kidney and bone marrow transplant. Some T cells may be the graft donor's. The sequencing here drew on CD4+ T cells from blood (PBMCs), taken 12 months after the transplant. The chain combines TRBV5-1 with TRBJ1-4, with 8 positions matching TRBD1. The CDR3: CASIPGTGGEKLFF. The CDR3 nucleotides are TGCGCCAGCATTCCGGGGACAGGTGGCGAAAAACTGTTTTTT.